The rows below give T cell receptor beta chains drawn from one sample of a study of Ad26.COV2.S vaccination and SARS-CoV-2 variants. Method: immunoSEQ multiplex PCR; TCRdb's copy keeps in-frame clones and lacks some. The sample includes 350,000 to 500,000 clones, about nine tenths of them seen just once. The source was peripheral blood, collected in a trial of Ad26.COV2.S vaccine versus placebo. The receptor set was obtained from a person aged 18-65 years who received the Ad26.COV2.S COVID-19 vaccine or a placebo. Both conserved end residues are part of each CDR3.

CASSKGQSNEKLFF | TRBV5-1
CASSRWDRGRETQYF | TRBV5-1
CASSFNRGNEKLFF | TRBV5-1
CSVEVDRRGEKLFF | TRBV29-1
CSASRHRLNTEAFF | TRBV20-1
CASSLGSLAAINYGYTF | TRBV5-1
CASSSRQNYEYGQYF | TRBV2
CASSRNRDSSYEQYF | TRBV11-2
CASSLWGSSYEQYF | TRBV5-6
CASSLDTSGIHTGELFF | TRBV27
CASSLGQGGYNEQFF | TRBV27
CASSQEIGNRGGGEQYF | TRBV4-3
CASSRNTGELFF | TRBV5-1
CASSLEGRAYEQYF | TRBV11-2
CASSPRTSGSNEQFF | TRBV19
CATSRDSASYEQYF | TRBV15
CASRSGGAANSPLHF | TRBV6-6
CASRDTVGYGYTF | TRBV6-6
CASSSTSGSTDTQYF | TRBV18
CASTSQFDEKLFF | TRBV19
CSVTGRTNEKLFF | TRBV29-1
CASSLTRDSSYEQYF | TRBV5-6
CATQGGQETQYF | TRBV7-2
CASRGGGRDEQFF | TRBV28
CASSRGLAGGNTGELFF | TRBV28
CASSSRTSGPNTGELFF | TRBV11-2
CASSLTTGFFTDTQYF | TRBV11-2
CASRKRQKETQYF | TRBV6-5
CASSWTGGVETQYF | TRBV6-5
CASSPSPPGTALYSNQPQHF | TRBV28
CASSSGQGLDEKLFF | TRBV28